Listed below are T cell receptor beta chains from one sample, sequenced in a study of T cells after yellow fever vaccination. TCRdb ran MiXCR on the 5' RACE reads and lists one entry per CDR3 protein. The data contain about 240,000 distinct CDR3 sequences, less than 9% of them seen just once; the ten biggest clones take up over 0.65%. The input for sequencing was CD4+ T cells sorted from PBMCs, taken 15 days after the yellow fever booster vaccination. Source of these receptors: a man aged 30 to 39 who received the YFV17D yellow fever vaccine. Both conserved end residues are part of each CDR3. D genes are given only for firm matches. Not every row has a clone size; where given, it reads once, few, many or a size class.

v_call	j_call	cdr3_length	d_call	clone_size	cdr3_aa	cdr3_nt
TRBV25-1	TRBJ2-3	15	TRBD1	NA	CASSPLTGATDTQYF	TGTGCCAGCAGTCCGTTAACAGGGGCTACAGATACGCAGTATTTT
TRBV7-2	TRBJ2-3	16	TRBD2	few	CASSFTSGRSTDTQYF	TGTGCCAGCAGCTTTACTAGCGGGAGGAGCACAGATACGCAGTATTTT
TRBV19	TRBJ2-2	13	NA	NA	CASRTPAFGELFF	TGTGCCAGTAGGACTCCCGCTTTCGGGGAGCTGTTTTTT
TRBV7-2	TRBJ1-2	14	TRBD1	few	CASSLTGTGKSYTF	TGTGCCAGCAGCCTCACCGGGACAGGGAAGAGCTACACCTTC
TRBV7-2	TRBJ2-3	14	TRBD1	many	CASSSWTGADTQYF	TGTGCCAGCAGCTCCTGGACAGGAGCAGATACGCAGTATTTT
TRBV29-1	TRBJ2-7	14	TRBD2	NA	CSILPGLAGNEQYF	TGCAGCATCCTACCGGGACTAGCGGGGAACGAGCAGTACTTC
TRBV6-2/TRBV6-3	TRBJ2-3	16	TRBD2	NA	CASRGSSGSWTDTQYF	TGTGCCAGCAGGGGTTCAAGCGGGAGCTGGACAGATACGCAGTATTTT
TRBV7-2	TRBJ2-3	12	NA	many	CASSLVGGTQYF	TGTGCCAGCAGCTTAGTCGGAGGAACGCAGTATTTT
TRBV9	TRBJ1-1	13	NA	many	CASSVSSYAEAFF	TGTGCCAGCAGCGTTTCCAGCTACGCTGAAGCTTTCTTT
TRBV10-3	TRBJ2-1	13	NA	many	CAISGRSYNEQFF	TGTGCCATCAGTGGGAGATCCTACAATGAGCAGTTCTTC
TRBV5-4	TRBJ2-1	16	TRBD2	NA	CASRAPSGRGDNEQFF	TGTGCCAGCAGGGCCCCTAGCGGGAGAGGAGACAATGAGCAGTTCTTC
TRBV11-2	TRBJ2-7	14	NA	many	CASSYRPGVGEQYF	TGTGCCAGCAGTTATAGACCCGGAGTAGGCGAGCAGTACTTC
TRBV7-9	TRBJ2-7	12	NA	many	CASSLPGYEQYF	TGTGCCAGCAGCTTACCCGGCTACGAGCAGTACTTC
TRBV5-1	TRBJ2-7	13	TRBD1	few	CASSFNRGREQYF	TGCGCCAGCAGCTTCAACAGGGGCAGGGAGCAGTACTTC
TRBV5-6	TRBJ1-4	14	NA	NA	CASSPGSWDEKLFF	TGTGCCAGCAGCCCGGGTTCCTGGGATGAAAAACTGTTTTTT
TRBV28	TRBJ2-2	17	TRBD2	many	CASSNTGLAENTGELFF	TGTGCCAGCAGTAATACGGGACTAGCTGAGAACACCGGGGAGCTGTTTTTT
TRBV12-3/TRBV12-4	TRBJ2-4	12	NA	NA	CASSLRGDIQYF	TGTGCCAGCAGTTTGAGAGGCGACATTCAGTACTTC